This TCR beta chain was identified in a study of T cell responses to AZD1222 COVID-19 vaccine (dated by TCRdb to 2020 to 2022). For context, the study as a whole: AZD1222 recipients with second doses at about 4 weeks or about 12 weeks were pooled, because spike-specific TCR depth and breadth did not differ between schedules. A total of approximately 240 trial participants underwent TCR sequencing, of whom 200 to 220 had received two doses of AZD1222 and roughly 26 had received two doses of the MenACWY control vaccine. Trial participants were enrolled by age into 18-55, 56-69 and 70-plus year subgroups, with 148, 28 and 57 TCR-sequenced participants respectively.

The sample's time point label, decoded: baseline before first vaccination. Vaccinee samples came from UK trials COV001 and COV002, including a single-blind randomized controlled phase 2/3 trial of AZD1222 (ChAdOx1 nCoV-19) in healthy adults. For TCRbeta chain sequencing, PBMC samples were collected from trial participants at day 0 and at day 28 after the second dose. On this clone itself: This receptor's antigen is unknown. No quality values exist for individual bases; no much larger clone is one base distant.

The CDR3 regions of human TCRbeta chains were analyzed by immunosequencing. The paper's processing steps were these. Repertoire TCRs were matched against a reference library of SARS-CoV-2-specific TCRs generated with the MIRA antigen-specificity platform. Breadth meant the fraction of unique TCRs that were SARS-CoV-2-associated, whereas depth meant the fraction of total T cells that were SARS-CoV-2-associated. Each spike-specific TCR was assigned to its reactive spike region and to a CD4 or CD8 class using the MIRA data. Log10-transformed breadth and depth values were compared by one-way ANOVA with Sidak's multiple comparisons tests. TCRdb's version of the immuneACCESS table is confined to in-frame rearrangements and falls short of the full clone set. An unresolved V gene accounts for under half of the shortfall where checked; the remainder is of unknown origin. D and trimming come from the DNA, and the V and J calls and clone size come from that table. The sample table shows approximately 110,000 clones, and approximately 84% are seen once. Roughly a tenth of the sample goes to the ten largest clones.

Results the study describes overall, beyond this receptor: A significant rise in spike-specific TCR breadth and depth was observed after two AZD1222 doses relative to day 0 and relative to MenACWY recipients. Because no samples from the day 14 peak response were available, repertoires could be characterized only after the peak T cell response. The whole spike protein was spanned by vaccine-associated CD4 TCRs, and dominant responses were seen in regions 160-218 and 743-854. Only a handful of AZD1222 recipients were SARS-CoV-2 seropositive at baseline, limiting conclusions about previously exposed vaccinees. The 56-69-year group was small, and its depth increase did not reach significance, likely because of low power. Reportedly, close to half of the unique spike-specific TCRs recognized epitopes lying outside the regions that are mutated in the B.1.351 and B.1.1.7 variants. Most participants were white British and females outnumbered males, and the authors suggested that clonal diversity may have been underestimated.

Including the terminal cysteine and phenylalanine, the CDR3 comprises 15 residues. CDR3 DNA only is kept here, 45 bases in frame from base 1. Here V drops 5 bases and J drops 5 bases, and the junction holds 6 bases not matched to any gene. From the germline V gene, CDR1 is SGHTA and CDR2 is FQGTGA. Material: peripheral blood, obtained on day 0 of AZD1222 vaccination. The receptor chain draws on TRBV7-3 and TRBJ2-3; 11 bases in the junction line up with TRBD2. The TCR was taken from an adult in good health. The DNA sequence is as follows: TGTGCCAGCAGCGATAGCGGGGGGGCATTAGATACGCAGTATTTT. Its translation reads: CASSDSGGALDTQYF.